Presented here are 5 T cell receptor beta chains from one specimen sequenced in a study of blood T cells in healthy people across ages. A second PCR of about 7 to 12 cycles used a sample-barcoded 5' primer and a J-beta primer mix. TCRdb recomputed calls from the 5' RACE reads with MiXCR, one row per CDR3 protein. The sample lists more than 1,400,000 distinct CDR3 sequences; approximately 40% were seen once. The sequenced sample consisted of blood. These receptors all come from a woman aged 18-35 years in good health.

In this sample, this clonotype turned up a few times. The chain links TRBV5-1 to TRBJ1-6; TRBD1 aligns across 7 bases. CDR3 length equals 15 residues. The germline V gene encodes CDR1 SGHRS and CDR2 YFSETQ. Trimming took 4 bases from V and 8 from J; bases not matched to a gene: 9. The CDR3 region is CASSARTGADSPLHF. The CDR3 coding sequence is TGCGCCAGCAGCGCCCGAACAGGGGCGGATTCACCCCTCCACTTT. Full variable domain (outside the CDR3, taken from reference TRBV5-1 and TRBJ1-6): KAGVTQTPRYLIKTRGQQVTLSCSPISGHRSVSWYQQTPGQGLQFLFEYFSETQRNKGNFPGRFSGRQFSNSRSEMNVSTLELGDSALYLCASSARTGADSPLHFGNGTRLTVT.

This clonotype showed up just a few times. CDR3 region: CASNQGSSRETQYF. Written as DNA, the CDR3 is TGTGCCAGCAACCAGGGAAGCTCCCGAGAGACCCAGTACTTC. The chain joins TRBV7-2 to TRBJ2-5, with D possibly being TRBD1 (5 bases). The V and J ends lost 7 bases and 4 bases respectively, with 16 bases between them. This CDR3 region has 14 residues. Germline loops: CDR1 SGHTA, CDR2 FQGNSA.

This rearrangement joins TRBV12-3 or TRBV12-4 to TRBJ1-2, with TRBD1 as a possible D gene (5 bases). V lost 6 bases, J lost 2 bases, and 16 bases lay in between. The CDR3 spans 15 residues. The CDR3 reads CASRPEWGGNYGYTF. As DNA, the CDR3 is TGTGCCAGCAGGCCGGAGTGGGGCGGAAACTATGGCTACACCTTC.

The rearrangement links TRBV7-9 to TRBJ2-1; D gene uncertain. This CDR3 has 12 residues. Germline CDR1 reads SEHNR; CDR2 reads FQNEAQ (reference sequence). The V end was cut by 5 bases, the J end by 8 bases, with 10 bases between. The CDR3 bases are TGTGCCAGCAGCCCTATTGTGGATGAGCAGTTCTTC. This codes for CASSPIVDEQFF.

As concerns this clonotype: This may stem from a read error, because a much larger clone lies one nucleotide away. The V and J genes are TRBV11-2 and TRBJ2-3; TRBD2 matches 7 bases. V was clipped by 4 bases and J by 4 bases; unmatched bases: 8. Per germline, CDR1 SGHAT and CDR2 FQNNGV. This CDR3 spans 15 amino acids. DNA for the CDR3: TGTGCCAGCAGCTGTGGCGGGAGTACGTCAGATACGCAGTATTTT. Protein sequence: CASSCGGSTSDTQYF.